This paragraph covers one T cell receptor beta chain sequence. The antigen is undetermined. The sample originates from a study of Tregs in tolerant kidney transplant recipients. Study-level results: Changing PCR primers prevented nucleotide comparison between some patients' samples.

TCRdb keeps only in-frame clones here, not all; method: immunoSEQ multiplex PCR. The sample comprises 65,000 to 85,000 clones, 90% to 95% of which are singletons, and around 1.4% rests with the top ten. Mixed chimerism was transient after nonmyeloablative marrow transplants from related graft donors. Thawed PBMCs were FACS-sorted into unstimulated CD4+CD25+CD127- regulatory T cells, CD4+CD25- non-regulatory cells, CD4 and CD8 cells. The CDR3 is 14 residues long. With 5 bases removed from V and 0 bases from J, the gap between germline ends came to 10 bases. The V gene's germline CDR1 is SGHTA and CDR2 FQGNSA.

This receptor was obtained from a human patient who received a combined kidney and bone marrow transplant. Part of the T cell pool may stem from the graft donor. V and J are TRBV7-2 and TRBJ1-1; TRBD1 is a possible D gene (6 bases). The sequences come from CD4+ T cells from blood (PBMCs), collected 24 months after the transplant. The CDR3 DNA sequence: TGTGCCAGCAGCGGGGACACACTGAACACTGAAGCTTTCTTT. Translating it yields CASSGDTLNTEAFF.